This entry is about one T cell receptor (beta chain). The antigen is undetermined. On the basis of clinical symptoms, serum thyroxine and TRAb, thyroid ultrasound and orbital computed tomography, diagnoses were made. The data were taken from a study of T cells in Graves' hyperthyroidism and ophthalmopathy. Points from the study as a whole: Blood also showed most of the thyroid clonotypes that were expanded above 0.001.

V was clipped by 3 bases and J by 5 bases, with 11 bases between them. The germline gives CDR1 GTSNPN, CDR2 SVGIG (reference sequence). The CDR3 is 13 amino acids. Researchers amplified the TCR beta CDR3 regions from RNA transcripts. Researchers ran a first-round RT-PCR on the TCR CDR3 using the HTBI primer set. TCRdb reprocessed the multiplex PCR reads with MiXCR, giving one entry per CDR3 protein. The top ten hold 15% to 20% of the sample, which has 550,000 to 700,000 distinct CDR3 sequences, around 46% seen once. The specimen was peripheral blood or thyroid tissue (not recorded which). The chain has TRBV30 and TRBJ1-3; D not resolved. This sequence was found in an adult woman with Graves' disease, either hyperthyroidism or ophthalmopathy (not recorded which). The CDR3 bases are TGTGCCTGGAGGGGAACCGATCGAAACACCATATATTTT. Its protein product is CAWRGTDRNTIYF.